This T cell receptor (beta chain) was captured in a study of blood T cells in healthy people across ages. Study summary: The capture of about one barcoded beta molecule per two T cells was achieved by template switching. The study, taken as a whole, reports: Age showed a roughly linear inverse relationship with TCR beta diversity per million T cells. Estimates based on one million T cells were treated as lower bounds.

A sample-barcoded 5' primer and a J-beta primer mix were used in a second PCR of roughly 7 to 11 cycles. The template-switch adaptor was a 5' adaptor with 12 random nucleotides. It tagged each cDNA molecule. MiXCR, applied by TCRdb to the 5' RACE reads, yields one record per CDR3 protein. The sample records around 400,000 distinct CDR3 sequences, 45% to 60% being singletons. The CDR3 runs 12 residues. V lost 8 bases to trimming and J lost 1 base, with 7 bases between them. CDR1 and CDR2 from the germline V gene are KGHDR and SFDVKD. A remark on this clonotype: No antigen is known for it.

V and J are TRBV24-1 and TRBJ1-2; D gene ambiguous. Material: blood. This receptor was obtained from a man between 60 and 75 years old in good health. CDR3 protein: CATMGSNYGYTF. CDR3 DNA sequence: TGTGCCACCATGGGCAGTAACTATGGCTACACCTTC.